The 22 T cell receptor beta chains below all came from one sample that was sequenced in a study of OX40 agonist ivuxolimab in advanced cancers. Here immunoSEQ multiplex PCR was the method, and the copy in TCRdb shows in-frame clones only, minus some. Among more than 50,000 clones listed, approximately 86% were seen once. The source material was CD4+ or CD8+ T cells sorted from blood, sampled in a trial of the OX40 agonist ivuxolimab. These receptors were taken from an adult with an advanced solid tumor such as melanoma, head and neck, liver or kidney cancer.

The J gene is TRBJ2-2, the V gene TRBV29-1; TRBD1 agrees at 9 bases. CDR1 and CDR2 (germline): SQVTM, ANQGSEA. The J segment lost 5 bases and the V segment lost 8 bases, leaving 6 bases of the junction unmatched. The CDR3 runs to 13 residues. CDR3 nucleotide sequence: TGCAGCATCAACAGGGGGCGAACCGGGGAGCTGTTTTTT. Its translation is CSINRGRTGELFF.

The rearrangement links TRBV7-8 to TRBJ1-1; D ambiguous. Germline loops: CDR1 SGHVS, CDR2 FQNEAQ. This CDR3 is 13 amino acids long. The V end lost 3 bases, the J end lost 4 bases, and 9 bases lay between the germline ends. CDR3 amino acids: CASSLGGSTEAFF. The CDR3 DNA is TGTGCCAGCAGCTTGGGCGGCAGCACTGAAGCTTTCTTT.

Concerning this clone: Other DNA sequences of this sample code for an identical CDR3. The V call is TRBV6-5, the J call TRBJ2-1, with 7 bases identical to TRBD1. Germline V gives CDR1 MNHEY, CDR2 SVGAGI. The CDR3 is made up of 13 amino acids. The junction had 3 bases not matched to a gene; V was cut back by 6 bases and J by 4 bases. CDR3: CASSRQGYNEQFF. CDR3 bases: TGTGCCAGCAGCCGACAGGGTTACAATGAGCAGTTCTTC.

V usage is TRBV6-5 and J usage is TRBJ2-7; tentatively, D is TRBD2 (5 bases). V lost 6 bases and J 3 bases, leaving 12 bases between the germline ends. This CDR3 spans 13 amino acids. Germline loops: CDR1 MNHEY, CDR2 SVGAGI. In DNA form, the CDR3 reads TGTGCCAGCAGACTTAGCGCAGGCTACGAGCAGTACTTC. This encodes CASRLSAGYEQYF.

The chain uses TRBV18 and TRBJ2-2; 7 bases agree with TRBD1. Germline CDR1 is KGHSH and CDR2 is LQKENI. The CDR3 consists of 17 residues. Trimming removed 7 bases from V and 5 bases from J; junction bases left unmatched: 16. The CDR3 bases are TGTGCCAGCTTCAGATTACCGGGACAGAGAAAAACCGGGGAGCTGTTTTTT. Translated: CASFRLPGQRKTGELFF.

This clone appeared once. J is TRBJ1-3 and V is TRBV5-4, with TRBD1 identical over 9 bases. The CDR3 totals 15 residues. CDR1 and CDR2 from the germline V gene are SGHNT and YYREEE (reference sequence). V was pared by 4 bases and J by 5 bases, with 7 bases of the junction left unmatched. CDR3 nucleotides: TGTGCCAGCAGCAACGGACAGGGGACGCGAAACACCATATATTTT. Translation: CASSNGQGTRNTIYF.

The chain combines TRBV28 with TRBJ1-6; D gene ambiguous. CDR1 and CDR2 from the germline V gene are MDHEN and SYDVKM. Deletions cut 10 bases from V and 1 base from J, with 14 bases between. The CDR3 covers 15 residues. The CDR3 DNA sequence: TGTGCCACCCTACCCCCTGGGTCCTATAATTCACCCCTCCACTTT. Its protein product is CATLPPGSYNSPLHF.

The chain joins TRBV18 to TRBJ1-2, with D perhaps TRBD1 (6 bases). Germline CDR1 KGHSH, CDR2 LQKENI. Trimming took 1 base from V and 8 from J, leaving 11 bases between them. The CDR3 is 13 residues long. The CDR3 here is CASSPQGDGGYTF. DNA for the CDR3: TGTGCCAGCTCACCACAGGGGGATGGCGGCTACACCTTC.

DNA for the CDR3: TGTGCCTGGAGTGTAAACGGACCCGAGCAGTACTTC. It specifies CAWSVNGPEQYF. The rearrangement joins TRBV30 to TRBJ2-7; D is uncertain. V shed 0 bases and J shed 6 bases, with 9 bases lying between them. The CDR3 is made up of 12 amino acids. The V gene's germline CDR1 is GTSNPN and CDR2 SVGIG (reference sequence).

The CDR3 nucleotides read TGTGCCAGCAGGCCTAGCGGAACGTGGGCAGATACGCAGTATTTT. It yields the protein CASRPSGTWADTQYF. V and J are TRBV5-4 and TRBJ2-3, with 7 bases identical to TRBD2. The length of the CDR3 is 15 residues. Germline lookup yields CDR1 SGHNT and CDR2 YYREEE (reference sequence). V shed 5 bases and J 4 bases; nucleotides not matched to a gene: 10.

The chain uses TRBV6-5 and TRBJ2-2, with D possibly being TRBD2 (6 bases). Germline values: CDR1 MNHEY, CDR2 SVGAGI. V lost 5 bases and J 4 bases, leaving 14 bases between the germline ends. This CDR3 is 15 amino acids long. The CDR3 reads CASSRRAGSTGELFF. As DNA, the CDR3 is TGTGCCAGCAGTCGGAGGGCCGGGAGCACCGGGGAGCTGTTTTTT.

The V call is TRBV30, the J call TRBJ1-2; D unresolved. The length of the CDR3 is 13 residues. The V gene's germline CDR1 is GTSNPN and CDR2 SVGIG (reference sequence). The V and J ends lost 8 bases and 2 bases respectively, with 15 bases between them. CDR3 coding DNA: TGTGCCGCATCCCGGACGGACAACTATGGCTACACCTTC. The encoded protein is CAASRTDNYGYTF. Variable domain in full (rest from reference TRBV30 and TRBJ1-2): SQTIHQWPATLVQPVGSPLSLECTVEGTSNPNLYWYRQAAGRGLQLLFYSVGIGQISSEVPQNLSASRPQDRQFILSSKKLLLSDSGFYLCAASRTDNYGYTFGSGTRLTVV.

The chain is built from TRBV19 and TRBJ2-1, with 8 bases that match TRBD1. The CDR3 length is 15 residues. Looked up from germline, CDR1 is LNHDA and CDR2 is SQIVND (reference sequence). Trimming removed 4 bases from V and 7 bases from J; junction bases left unmatched: 9. CDR3 residues: CASSKGAGGFNEQFF. CDR3 nucleotide sequence: TGTGCCAGTAGTAAGGGGGCAGGGGGCTTTAATGAGCAGTTCTTC.

The chain couples TRBV28 to TRBJ2-7; unclear D gene. Between the trimmed V and J ends, which lost 3 bases and 4 bases, there was a span of 7 bases. Germline-derived CDR1 and CDR2 are MDHEN and SYDVKM. The CDR3 contains 12 residues. The CDR3 reads CASSLPRYEQYF. CDR3 in DNA: TGTGCCAGCAGTTTGCCGAGATACGAGCAGTACTTC.

The chain recombines TRBV5-1 with TRBJ1-4; D is unclear. Looked up from germline, CDR1 is SGHRS and CDR2 is YFSETQ. The CDR3 length is 13 residues. Trimming removed 4 bases from V and 3 bases from J, with 7 bases in between. CDR3 residues: CASSRASNEKLFF. CDR3 DNA sequence: TGCGCCAGCAGCCGGGCCTCTAATGAAAAACTGTTTTTT.

The rearrangement joins TRBV18 to TRBJ2-3, with TRBD2 matching over 7 bases. The V gene end was trimmed by 1 base and the J gene end by 2 bases; junction bases not matched to a gene: 6. The CDR3 runs to 16 residues. Looked up from germline, CDR1 is KGHSH and CDR2 is LQKENI. For the CDR3, the DNA is TGTGCCAGCTCACCACGTAACGCGGGGGTCACAGATACGCAGTATTTT. Protein sequence: CASSPRNAGVTDTQYF.

This clone was seen just once. This chain joins TRBV7-2 and TRBJ2-6; D is uncertain. Germline loops: CDR1 SGHTA, CDR2 FQGNSA. This CDR3 has 13 amino acids. V was trimmed by 11 bases and J by 1 base, leaving 9 bases between them. CDR3 region: CASERSGANVLTF. The CDR3 DNA sequence: TGTGCCTCCGAAAGGTCTGGGGCCAACGTCCTGACTTTC.

The rearrangement links TRBV19 to TRBJ2-2, with D possibly TRBD1 on 6 matching bases. The CDR3 is 14 residues long. Looked up from germline, CDR1 is LNHDA and CDR2 is SQIVND (reference sequence). The V end lost 7 bases, the J end lost 4 bases, and 13 bases lay between the germline ends. In DNA, the CDR3 is TGTGCCAGTACCACCCAGACAGGCACCGGGGAGCTGTTTTTT. Translation gives CASTTQTGTGELFF.

The chain employs TRBV5-4 and TRBJ2-5, with unresolved D. V lost 3 bases, J lost 3 bases, and 9 bases lay in between. This CDR3 contains 13 residues. Per the germline V gene, CDR1 is SGHNT and CDR2 is YYREEE (reference sequence). The CDR3 region has the DNA TGTGCCAGCAGCTCGAACAGAGAAGAGACCCAGTACTTC. Its protein is CASSSNREETQYF.

This clone was seen just once. This sequence joins TRBV5-1 and TRBJ2-2, with 7 positions matching TRBD1. The V gene's germline CDR1 is SGHRS and CDR2 YFSETQ. This CDR3 is 16 amino acids long. After removal of 1 base from V and 1 base from J, the junction contained 4 bases not matched to a gene. The CDR3, as DNA: TGCGCCAGCAGCTTGATCGGGACAGTGAACACCGGGGAGCTGTTTTTT. Translated: CASSLIGTVNTGELFF. Looking up the rest from reference TRBV5-1 and TRBJ2-2 gives the full variable domain: KAGVTQTPRYLIKTRGQQVTLSCSPISGHRSVSWYQQTPGQGLQFLFEYFSETQRNKGNFPGRFSGRQFSNSRSEMNVSTLELGDSALYLCASSLIGTVNTGELFFGEGSRLTVL.

This chain connects TRBV29-1 to TRBJ1-2; 7 bases line up with TRBD1. The CDR3 consists of 14 residues. The trim removed 3 bases at V and 6 bases at J, leaving 10 bases unmatched. Germline V gives CDR1 SQVTM, CDR2 ANQGSEA. In nucleotides, the CDR3 is TGCAGCGTTGAGTCGGCCAACCAGGGGGATGGCTACACCTTC. Translation: CSVESANQGDGYTF.

The chain is built from TRBV29-1 and TRBJ1-3, with a possible D match to TRBD1 (5 bases). Germline assignment: CDR1 SQVTM and CDR2 ANQGSEA. The CDR3 length is 14 residues. V lost 3 bases and J 4 bases, leaving 13 bases between the germline ends. As DNA, the CDR3 is TGCAGCGTTGATGTCAGGGACTCAGGAAACACCATATATTTT. It codes for CSVDVRDSGNTIYF.